The T cell receptor (beta chain) described here comes from a study of cytotoxic CD8 clonotypes in ibrutinib-treated CLL. Looking at the study overall: There were 11 relapsed/refractory patients and about 15 treatment-naive patients, and roughly 18 were IGHV unmutated. Mean values per sample were hundreds of thousands of productive templates and over 90,000 productive rearrangements.

CDR3 length: 12 amino acids. The germline V gene has CDR1 LNHDA and CDR2 SQIVND (reference sequence). V was shortened by 10 bases and J by 11 bases, with 20 bases between the two germline ends. The table came from immunoSEQ multiplex PCR; TCRdb's copy has only in-frame clones and leaves some out. The table lists 150,000 or so clones, more than 75% of them singletons. To note about this clone: Its antigen is still unknown.

Notes on the study in general: At baseline, clonality was higher than in age-matched healthy donors and correlated with CD8+ counts.

This receptor was identified in a human donor with chronic lymphocytic leukemia. Sequencing used PBMCs, obtained after 24 months of ibrutinib treatment. This chain connects TRBV19 to TRBJ1-1, with D tentatively TRBD1 (6 bases). CDR3 nucleotides: TGTGCCACCACCGGGGGGGCTGGGGGTGCTTTCTTT. Protein product: CATTGGAGGAFF.